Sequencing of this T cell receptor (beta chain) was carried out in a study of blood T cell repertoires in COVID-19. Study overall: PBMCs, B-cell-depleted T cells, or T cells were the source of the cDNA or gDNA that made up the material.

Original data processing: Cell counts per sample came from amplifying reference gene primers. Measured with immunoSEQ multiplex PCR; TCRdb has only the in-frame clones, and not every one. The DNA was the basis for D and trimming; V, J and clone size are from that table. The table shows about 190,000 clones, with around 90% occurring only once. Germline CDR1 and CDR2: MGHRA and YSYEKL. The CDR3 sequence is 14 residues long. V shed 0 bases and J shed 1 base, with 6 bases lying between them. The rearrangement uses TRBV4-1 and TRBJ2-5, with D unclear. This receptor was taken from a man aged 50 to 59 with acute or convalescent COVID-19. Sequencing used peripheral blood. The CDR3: CASSQDRSQETQYF. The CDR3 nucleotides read TGCGCCAGCAGCCAAGATCGGTCCCAAGAGACCCAGTACTTC.